What follows are 5 T cell receptor beta chains derived from one specimen sequenced in a study of regulatory dendritic cells for organ transplantation. The data were produced by immunoSEQ multiplex PCR, yet TCRdb's version contains in-frame clones alone and is incomplete. This sample carries 30,000 to 45,000 clones, 90% to 95% of them seen once, and the ten largest clones take 0.11%. The sample consisted of naive CD8+ T cells from blood. Subset here: CD45RA+ naive T cells. These receptors were taken from a human donor in good health.

V is TRBV27 and J is TRBJ1-3; D is perhaps TRBD1 (5 bases). The CDR3 spans 14 residues. V shed 5 bases and J shed 7 bases, with 15 bases lying between them. The germline CDR1 and CDR2 sequences are MNHEY and SMNVEV (reference sequence). CDR3 in DNA: TGTGCCAGCAGTCCCGGGACCCTTGGGAACACCATATATTTT. Translation: CASSPGTLGNTIYF.

This rearrangement joins TRBV27 to TRBJ1-2; no clear D gene. The V and J ends lost 1 base and 5 bases respectively, with 17 bases between them. Germline lookup yields CDR1 MNHEY and CDR2 SMNVEV (reference sequence). This CDR3 is built from 16 residues. CDR3 in amino acids: CASSLYRRESRYGYTF. The CDR3 nucleotides are TGTGCCAGCAGTTTATACCGACGGGAGAGTCGGTATGGCTACACCTTC.

The chain joins TRBV9 to TRBJ2-5, with D possibly being TRBD1 (6 bases). This CDR3 region has 15 residues. From germline, CDR1 is SGDLS and CDR2 YYNGEE. The V and J ends lost 0 bases and 8 bases respectively, with 17 bases between them. CDR3: CASSVGTGKGDTQYF. The CDR3 bases are TGTGCCAGCAGCGTAGGAACAGGGAAGGGAGATACCCAGTACTTC.

The chain uses TRBV6-5 and TRBJ1-1, with D perhaps TRBD1 (5 bases). This CDR3 has 12 amino acids. Germline V gene lookup returns CDR1 MNHEY and CDR2 SVGAGI. V shed 4 bases and J shed 4 bases, with 7 bases lying between them. CDR3 coding DNA: TGTGCCAGCAGTTTTGGGGGCACTGAAGCTTTCTTT. Residues: CASSFGGTEAFF.

V usage is TRBV11-2 and J usage is TRBJ2-7; unclear D gene. V was trimmed by 7 bases and J by 2 bases, leaving 12 bases between them. Per germline, CDR1 SGHAT and CDR2 FQNNGV. This CDR3 contains 13 residues. CDR3 in DNA: TGTGCCAGCACGACCTTCTATACCTACGAGCAGTACTTC. It is translated as CASTTFYTYEQYF.